Included here is one T cell receptor (beta chain) sequence, with context. Method: immunoSEQ multiplex PCR; TCRdb's copy keeps in-frame clones and lacks some. The sample has roughly 400,000 clones; over 80% are singletons. The CDR3 totals 15 residues. The germline V gene encodes CDR1 GTSNPN and CDR2 SVGIG (reference sequence). V gave up 3 bases and J gave up 0 bases; unmatched junction bases: 4. Treatment specified: roughly 18 received Ad26.COV2.S at low or high dose, single or two shots; five or six received placebo; per-sample allocation not given. Specimen acquisition occurred on day 63 following the initial vaccine or placebo injection. This sample was taken from a study of Ad26.COV2.S vaccination and SARS-CoV-2 variants.

The sample consisted of peripheral blood, taken in a trial of Ad26.COV2.S vaccine versus placebo. The sequence came from a person aged 18-60 years who received the Ad26.COV2.S COVID-19 vaccine or a placebo. The V and J genes are TRBV30 and TRBJ2-7, with 11 bases that match TRBD2. Here the CDR3 reads CAWSTTSGGSYEQYF. CDR3 in DNA: TGTGCCTGGAGCACAACTAGCGGGGGCTCCTACGAGCAGTACTTC.